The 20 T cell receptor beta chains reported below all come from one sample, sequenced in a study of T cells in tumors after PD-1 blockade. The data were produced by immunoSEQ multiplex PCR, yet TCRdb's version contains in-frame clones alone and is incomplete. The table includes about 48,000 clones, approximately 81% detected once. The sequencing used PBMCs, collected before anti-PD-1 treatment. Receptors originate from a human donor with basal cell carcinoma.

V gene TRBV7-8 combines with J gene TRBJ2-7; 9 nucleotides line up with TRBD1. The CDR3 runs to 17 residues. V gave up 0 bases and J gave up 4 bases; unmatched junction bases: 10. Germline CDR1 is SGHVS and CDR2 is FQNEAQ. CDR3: CASSLAGLDRGLYEQYF. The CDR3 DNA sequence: TGTGCCAGCAGCTTAGCCGGACTGGACAGGGGTCTATACGAGCAGTACTTC.

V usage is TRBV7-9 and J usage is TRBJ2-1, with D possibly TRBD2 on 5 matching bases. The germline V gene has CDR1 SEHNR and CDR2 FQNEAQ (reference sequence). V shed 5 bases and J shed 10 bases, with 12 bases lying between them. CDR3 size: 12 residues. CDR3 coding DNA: TGTGCCAGCAGCCCGTCTAGCTGGGAGCAGTTCTTC. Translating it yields CASSPSSWEQFF.

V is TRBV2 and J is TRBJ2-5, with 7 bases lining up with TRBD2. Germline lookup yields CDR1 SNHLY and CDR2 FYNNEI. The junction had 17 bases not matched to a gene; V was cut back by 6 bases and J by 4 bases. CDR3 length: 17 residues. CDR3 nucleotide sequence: TGTGCCAGCAGGTGGGGTCGATTTACGGGGGGAGGAGAGACCCAGTACTTC. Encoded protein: CASRWGRFTGGGETQYF. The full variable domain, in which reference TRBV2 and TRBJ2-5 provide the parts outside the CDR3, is EPEVTQTPSHQVTQMGQEVILRCVPISNHLYFYWYRQILGQKVEFLVSFYNNEISEKSEIFDDQFSVERPDGSNFTLKIRSTKLEDSAMYFCASRWGRFTGGGETQYFGPGTRLLVL.

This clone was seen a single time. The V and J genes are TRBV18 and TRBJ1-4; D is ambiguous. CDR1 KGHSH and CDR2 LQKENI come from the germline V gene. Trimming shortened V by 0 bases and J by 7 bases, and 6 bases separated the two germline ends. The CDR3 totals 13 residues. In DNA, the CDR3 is TGTGCCAGCTCACCACCTAGGACTGAAAAACTGTTTTTT. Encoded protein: CASSPPRTEKLFF. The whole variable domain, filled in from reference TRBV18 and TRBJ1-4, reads NAGVMQNPRHLVRRRGQEARLRCSPMKGHSHVYWYRQLPEEGLKFMVYLQKENIIDESGMPKERFSAEFPKEGPSILRIQQVVRGDSAAYFCASSPPRTEKLFFGSGTQLSVL.

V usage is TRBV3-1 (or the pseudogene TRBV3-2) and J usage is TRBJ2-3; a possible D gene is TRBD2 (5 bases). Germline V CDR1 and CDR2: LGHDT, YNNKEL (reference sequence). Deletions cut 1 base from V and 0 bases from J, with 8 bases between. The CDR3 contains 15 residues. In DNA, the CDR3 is TGTGCCAGCAGCCAAGGAGCGGCTAGCACAGATACGCAGTATTTT. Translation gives CASSQGAASTDTQYF.

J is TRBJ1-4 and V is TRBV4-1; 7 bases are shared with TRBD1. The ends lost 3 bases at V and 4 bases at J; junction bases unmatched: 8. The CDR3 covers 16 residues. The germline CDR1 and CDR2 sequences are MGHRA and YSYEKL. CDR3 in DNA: TGCGCCAGCAGCCAGCGACAGGGAGAGGATAATGAAAAACTGTTTTTT. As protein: CASSQRQGEDNEKLFF.

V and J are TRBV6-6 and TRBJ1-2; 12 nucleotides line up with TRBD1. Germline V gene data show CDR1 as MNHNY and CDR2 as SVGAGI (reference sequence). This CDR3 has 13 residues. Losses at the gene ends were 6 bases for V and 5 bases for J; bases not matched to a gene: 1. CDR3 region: CASRGQGAYGYTF. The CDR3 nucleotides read TGTGCCAGCAGGGGACAGGGGGCATATGGCTACACCTTC.

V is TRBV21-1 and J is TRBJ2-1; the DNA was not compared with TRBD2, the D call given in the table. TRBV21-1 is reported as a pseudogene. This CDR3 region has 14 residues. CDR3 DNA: TGTGCCAGCAGCAAATGGGGAGGTTACAATGAGCAGTTCTTC. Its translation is CASSKWGGYNEQFF.

The CDR3 sequence is CASSFSGVRREQYF. The DNA for the CDR3 is TGTGCCAGCAGCTTTAGCGGGGTTCGACGCGAGCAGTACTTC. The chain is built from TRBV5-4 and TRBJ2-7; 8 nucleotides match TRBD2. With V trimmed by 2 bases and J by 6 bases, 7 bases remained unmatched. CDR1 and CDR2 (germline): SGHNT, YYREEE (reference sequence). The CDR3 totals 14 residues.

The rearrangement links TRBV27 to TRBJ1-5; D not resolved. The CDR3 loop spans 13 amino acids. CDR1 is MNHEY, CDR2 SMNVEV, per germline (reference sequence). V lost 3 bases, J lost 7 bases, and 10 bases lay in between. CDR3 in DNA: TGTGCCAGCAGTTTGGTGGGAAGCCAGCCCCAGCATTTT. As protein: CASSLVGSQPQHF.

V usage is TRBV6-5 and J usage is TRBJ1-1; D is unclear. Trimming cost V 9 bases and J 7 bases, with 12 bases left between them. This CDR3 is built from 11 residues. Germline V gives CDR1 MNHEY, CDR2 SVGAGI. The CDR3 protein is CASTSGFEAFF. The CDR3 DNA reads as TGTGCCAGTACCTCCGGGTTTGAAGCTTTCTTT.

CDR3 sequence: CASSIGRETQYF. DNA for the CDR3: TGTGCCAGTAGTATAGGTCGGGAGACCCAGTACTTC. The chain recombines TRBV19 with TRBJ2-5, with D unclear. The germline gives CDR1 LNHDA, CDR2 SQIVND (reference sequence). The CDR3 covers 12 residues. Between the trimmed V and J ends, which lost 1 base and 5 bases, there was a span of 5 bases.

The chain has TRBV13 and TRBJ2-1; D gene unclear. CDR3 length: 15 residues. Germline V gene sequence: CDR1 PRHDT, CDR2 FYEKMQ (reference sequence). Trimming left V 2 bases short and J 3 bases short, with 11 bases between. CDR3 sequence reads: CASSLRRDGYNEQFF. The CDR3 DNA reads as TGTGCCAGCAGCTTACGCCGAGACGGCTACAATGAGCAGTTCTTC.

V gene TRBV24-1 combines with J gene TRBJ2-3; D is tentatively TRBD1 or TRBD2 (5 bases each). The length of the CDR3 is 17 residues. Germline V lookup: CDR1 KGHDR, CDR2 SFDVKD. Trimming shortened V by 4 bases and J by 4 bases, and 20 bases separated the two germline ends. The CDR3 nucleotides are TGTGCCACCAGTGAGACACCTCAGGGAAGAGGGGCAGATACGCAGTATTTT. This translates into CATSETPQGRGADTQYF.

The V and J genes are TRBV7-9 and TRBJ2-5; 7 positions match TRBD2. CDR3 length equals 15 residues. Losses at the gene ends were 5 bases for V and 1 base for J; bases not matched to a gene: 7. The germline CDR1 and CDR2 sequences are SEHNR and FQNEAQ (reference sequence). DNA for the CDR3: TGTGCCAGCAGCCAACCAGGACTAGTCCAAGAGACCCAGTACTTC. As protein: CASSQPGLVQETQYF.

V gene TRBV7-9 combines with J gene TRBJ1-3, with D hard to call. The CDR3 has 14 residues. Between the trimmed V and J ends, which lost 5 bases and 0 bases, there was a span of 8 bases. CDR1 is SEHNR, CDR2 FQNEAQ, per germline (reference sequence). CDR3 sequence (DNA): TGTGCCAGCAGCCCGACGAGCTCTGGAAACACCATATATTTT. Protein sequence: CASSPTSSGNTIYF.

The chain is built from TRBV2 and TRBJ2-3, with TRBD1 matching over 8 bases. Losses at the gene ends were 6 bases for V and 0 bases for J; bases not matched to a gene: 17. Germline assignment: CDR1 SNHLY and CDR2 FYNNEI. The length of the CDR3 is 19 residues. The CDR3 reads CASSSAGARQGRSTDTQYF. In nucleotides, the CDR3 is TGTGCCAGCAGCAGTGCCGGGGCGCGACAGGGGAGAAGCACAGATACGCAGTATTTT.

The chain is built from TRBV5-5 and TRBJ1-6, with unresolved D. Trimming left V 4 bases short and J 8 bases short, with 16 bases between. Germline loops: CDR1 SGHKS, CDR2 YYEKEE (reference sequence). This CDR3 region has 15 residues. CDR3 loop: CASSPPGQRDSPLHF. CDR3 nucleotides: TGTGCCAGCAGCCCCCCAGGCCAGCGGGATTCACCCCTCCACTTT.

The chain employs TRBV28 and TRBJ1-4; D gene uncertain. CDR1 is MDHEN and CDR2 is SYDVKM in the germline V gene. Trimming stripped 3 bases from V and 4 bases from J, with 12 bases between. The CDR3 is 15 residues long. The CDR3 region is CASSLERALNEKLFF. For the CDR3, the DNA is TGTGCCAGCAGTTTGGAGAGGGCCCTTAATGAAAAACTGTTTTTT.

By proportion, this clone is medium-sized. The CDR3 DNA reads TGTGCCAGTAGTGTGACAGGGATCTCCTACAATGAGCAGTTCTTC. Amino acids: CASSVTGISYNEQFF. The chain couples TRBV19 to TRBJ2-1, with 7 bases aligning to TRBD1. V lost 5 bases and J lost 0; bases outside the gene matches: 4. CDR1 and CDR2 (germline): LNHDA, SQIVND (reference sequence). The CDR3 spans 15 residues.